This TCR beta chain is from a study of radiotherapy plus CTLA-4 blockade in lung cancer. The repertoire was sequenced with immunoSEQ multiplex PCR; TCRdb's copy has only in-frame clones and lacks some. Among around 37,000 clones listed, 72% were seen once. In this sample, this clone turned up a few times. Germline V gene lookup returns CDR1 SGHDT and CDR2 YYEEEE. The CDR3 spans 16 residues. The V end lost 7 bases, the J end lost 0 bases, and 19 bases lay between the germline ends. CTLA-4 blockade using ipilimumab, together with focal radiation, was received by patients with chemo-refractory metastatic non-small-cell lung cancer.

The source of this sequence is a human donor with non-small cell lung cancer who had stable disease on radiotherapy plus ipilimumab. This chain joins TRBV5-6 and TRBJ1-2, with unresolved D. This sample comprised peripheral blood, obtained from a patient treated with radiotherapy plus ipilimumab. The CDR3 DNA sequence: TGTGCCAGCCTGACCGGAGCCCCGGCAGCTAACTATGGCTACACCTTC. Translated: CASLTGAPAANYGYTF.